Listed below are T cell receptor beta chains from one sample, sequenced in a study of blood T cells in healthy people across ages. TCRdb recomputed calls from the 5' RACE reads with MiXCR, one row per CDR3 protein. The table has about 940,000 distinct CDR3 sequences, 48% seen once. The sequenced sample consisted of blood. The source is a man aged 30 to 45 in good health. Both conserved end residues are part of each CDR3. The D gene is left open where the match is weak. Where a row states a size, it is once, few, many or the class of an expanded clone; other rows omit it.

abundance	v_gene	d_gene	j_gene	CDR3aa	CDR3nt
few	TRBV4-2	-	TRBJ2-6	CASSQAVFRGNGANVLTF	TGTGCCAGCAGCCAGGCCGTATTCAGGGGAAATGGGGCCAACGTCCTGACTTTC
few	TRBV6-5	-	TRBJ2-7	CASSYSGTQGSEQYF	TGTGCCAGCAGTTACTCCGGGACACAAGGCTCCGAGCAGTACTTC
few	TRBV5-5	-	TRBJ2-7	CASSSQGTEQYF	TGTGCCAGCAGCTCTCAGGGGACAGAGCAGTACTTC
few	TRBV6-2/TRBV6-3	-	TRBJ2-7	CASSPQASEQYF	TGTGCCAGCAGCCCGCAAGCCTCCGAGCAGTACTTC
few	TRBV18	-	TRBJ2-3	CASSQWEDTQYF	TGTGCCAGCTCCCAGTGGGAAGATACGCAGTATTTT
few	TRBV6-2/TRBV6-3	TRBD1	TRBJ1-2	CASTSQGSRSNYGYTF	TGTGCCAGCACCTCACAGGGGTCTCGTTCTAACTATGGCTACACCTTC
-	TRBV4-2	-	TRBJ2-7	CASSQEGEDYEQYF	TGTGCCAGCAGCCAAGAAGGAGAAGATTACGAGCAGTACTTC
-	TRBV4-1	TRBD1	TRBJ2-3	CASSQKDREIQAGTDTQYF	TGCGCCAGCAGCCAAAAAGACAGGGAAATCCAGGCTGGCACAGATACGCAGTATTTT
-	TRBV12-3/TRBV12-4	-	TRBJ2-1	CASSSSTRWDNEQFF	TGTGCCAGCAGTTCGTCTACTAGGTGGGACAATGAGCAGTTCTTC
-	TRBV20-1	-	TRBJ2-5	CSGRGSGETQYF	TGCAGTGGGAGGGGGAGTGGAGAGACCCAGTACTTC